The following is a TCR beta chain sequence with its context. The assay was immunoSEQ multiplex PCR, and TCRdb's table has in-frame clones only and misses some. The sample holds over 20,000 clones, roughly 80% seen once. Germline trimming cut 6 bases from V and 2 bases from J; bases unmatched to any gene: 2. The CDR3 covers 13 residues. The germline V gene encodes CDR1 SGHAT and CDR2 FQNNGV. The record originates from a study of blood T cell repertoires in COVID-19. Sequenced input: peripheral blood. The TCR originated in a man aged 45-65 years with active or convalescent COVID-19. The chain couples TRBV11-2 to TRBJ2-3; 7 bases map to TRBD2. This CDR3 is CASRGGDTDTQYF. DNA of the CDR3: TGTGCCAGCAGGGGGGGGGACACAGATACGCAGTATTTT.